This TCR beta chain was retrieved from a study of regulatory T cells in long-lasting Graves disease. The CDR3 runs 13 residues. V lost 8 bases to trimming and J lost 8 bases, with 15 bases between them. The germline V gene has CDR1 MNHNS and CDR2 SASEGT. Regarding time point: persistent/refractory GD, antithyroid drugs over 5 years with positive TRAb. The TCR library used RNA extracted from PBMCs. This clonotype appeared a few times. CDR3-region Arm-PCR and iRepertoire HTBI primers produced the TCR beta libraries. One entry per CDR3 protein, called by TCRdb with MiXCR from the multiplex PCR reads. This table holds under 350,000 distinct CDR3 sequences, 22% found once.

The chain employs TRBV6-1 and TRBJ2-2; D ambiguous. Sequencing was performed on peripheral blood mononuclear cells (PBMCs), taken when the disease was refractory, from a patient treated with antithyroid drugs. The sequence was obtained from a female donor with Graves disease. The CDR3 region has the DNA TGTGCCAGCGACATCGGAGTGACGGGGGAGCTGTTTTTT. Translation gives CASDIGVTGELFF.